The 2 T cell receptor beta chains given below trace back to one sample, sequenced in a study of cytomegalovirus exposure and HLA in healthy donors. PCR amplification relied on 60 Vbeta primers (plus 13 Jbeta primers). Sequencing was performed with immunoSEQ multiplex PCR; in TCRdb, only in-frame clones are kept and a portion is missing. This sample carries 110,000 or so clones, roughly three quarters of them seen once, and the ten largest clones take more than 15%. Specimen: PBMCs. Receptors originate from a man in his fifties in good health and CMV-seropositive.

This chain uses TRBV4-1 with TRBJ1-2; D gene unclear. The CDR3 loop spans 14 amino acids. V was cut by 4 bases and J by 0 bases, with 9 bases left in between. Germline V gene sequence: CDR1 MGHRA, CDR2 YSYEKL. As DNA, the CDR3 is TGCGCCAGCAGCCCCGGAGGGTCTAACTATGGCTACACCTTC. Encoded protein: CASSPGGSNYGYTF.

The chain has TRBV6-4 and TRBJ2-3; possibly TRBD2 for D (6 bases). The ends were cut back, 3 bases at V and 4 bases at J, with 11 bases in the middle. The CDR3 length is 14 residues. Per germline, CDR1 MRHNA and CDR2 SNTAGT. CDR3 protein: CASSEQGGPDTQYF. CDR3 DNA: TGTGCCAGCAGTGAGCAGGGAGGTCCAGATACGCAGTATTTT.